The 6 T cell receptor beta chains given below trace back to one sample, sequenced in a study of STAT5B mutations in CD4+ large granular lymphocyte leukemia. The repertoire was sequenced with immunoSEQ multiplex PCR; TCRdb's copy has only in-frame clones and lacks some. The sample holds some 3,500 clones; roughly 87% are singletons and the top ten take 2% to 3%. The sequenced sample was CD4+ T cells from blood buffy coats. The origin of the receptors is a human donor in good health.

This chain connects TRBV9 to TRBJ2-7; D gene uncertain. The CDR3 has 13 amino acids. CDR1 and CDR2 from the germline V gene are SGDLS and YYNGEE. The V end was cut by 4 bases, the J end by 0 bases, with 8 bases between. The CDR3 DNA reads TGTGCCAGCAGCCCCTCGGGCTCCTACGAGCAGTACTTC. Translation gives CASSPSGSYEQYF.

This chain links TRBV10-2 with TRBJ2-1; D is unclear. The CDR3 loop spans 14 amino acids. CDR1 is WSHSY, CDR2 SAAADI, per germline. V lost 4 bases and J 3 bases, leaving 10 bases between the germline ends. CDR3 amino acids: CASSASGVYNEQFF. As DNA, the CDR3 is TGCGCCAGCAGTGCGAGTGGGGTCTACAATGAGCAGTTCTTC.

The chain employs TRBV11-2 and TRBJ2-7, with D uncertain. This CDR3 is 14 amino acids long. The germline V gene has CDR1 SGHAT and CDR2 FQNNGV. Trimming cost V 3 bases and J 5 bases, with 14 bases left between them. The DNA for the CDR3 is TGTGCCAGCAGCTTCCCTAACACGGGCGACGAGCAGTACTTC. It specifies CASSFPNTGDEQYF.

The chain links TRBV6-6 to TRBJ2-3, with 10 bases that match TRBD2. The CDR3 consists of 15 residues. J was trimmed by 5 bases and V by 5 bases; bases with no gene match: 7. CDR1 and CDR2 from the germline V gene are MNHNY and SVGAGI (reference sequence). The CDR3 DNA reads TGTGCCAGCAGTCGTCTAGCGGGAGTGGTAGATACGCAGTATTTT. Its protein is CASSRLAGVVDTQYF.

The chain has TRBV10-2 and TRBJ2-3, with a weak D call TRBD2 (6 bases). V lost 3 bases, J lost 3 bases, and 16 bases lay in between. The CDR3 sequence is 16 residues long. CDR1 WSHSY and CDR2 SAAADI come from the germline V gene. CDR3 in amino acids: CASSEGYGSVTDTQYF. CDR3 sequence (DNA): TGCGCCAGCAGTGAAGGGTACGGGAGCGTAACAGATACGCAGTATTTT.

The V gene is TRBV4-1, the J gene TRBJ2-7, with 8 bases lining up with TRBD2. The trim removed 5 bases at V and 2 bases at J, leaving 5 bases unmatched. This CDR3 comprises 14 residues. CDR1 and CDR2 (germline): MGHRA, YSYEKL. Here the CDR3 DNA reads TGCGCCAGCAGCTTCGGGGGGGGGACCTACGAGCAGTACTTC. It is translated as CASSFGGGTYEQYF.